These T cell receptor beta chains were read from a single sample in a study of blood T cell repertoires in COVID-19. TCRdb's copy holds only in-frame clones and misses some; the assay was immunoSEQ multiplex PCR. The repertoire includes roughly 60,000 clones, about 85% of them detected once, and roughly a tenth sits in the top ten. Specimen: peripheral blood. These receptors were obtained from a human donor with acute or convalescent COVID-19. The donor label of this sample is uncertain. Both conserved end residues are part of each CDR3. Each record gives: D gene, clone size, V gene, J gene, CDR3 protein, CDR3 DNA. The D gene is left open where the match is weak. Only some rows state a clone size, as once, few, many or a class for expanded clones.

>.|.|TRBV2|TRBJ2-5
CASSPDWTQYF
TGTGCCAGCAGTCCTGACTGGACCCAGTACTTC
>TRBD1|.|TRBV19|TRBJ1-5
CASSQTGGGNQPQHF
TGTGCCAGTAGTCAAACAGGGGGCGGCAATCAGCCCCAGCATTTT
>.|.|TRBV5-1|TRBJ2-2
CASTFGGSTGELFF
TGCGCCAGCACCTTTGGGGGGAGCACCGGGGAGCTGTTTTTT
>TRBD1|.|TRBV19|TRBJ1-5
CASKGLGQVTNSNQPQHF
TGTGCCAGTAAGGGCTTGGGACAGGTCACGAATAGCAATCAGCCCCAGCATTTT
>TRBD1|.|TRBV29-1|TRBJ2-1
CSVEGSMGTGEVNNEQFF
TGCAGCGTTGAAGGGTCTATGGGGACAGGGGAAGTTAACAATGAGCAGTTCTTC
>.|.|TRBV6-5|TRBJ1-2
CASSYHASDTYGYTF
TGTGCCAGCAGTTACCATGCCAGTGACACTTATGGCTACACCTTC
>.|.|TRBV28|TRBJ1-5
CASSLWQGKIGNQPQHF
TGTGCCAGCAGTTTATGGCAGGGGAAGATAGGCAATCAGCCCCAGCATTTT
>.|few|TRBV2|TRBJ1-2
CASSVRGDGYTF
TGTGCCAGCAGTGTACGAGGAGACGGCTACACCTTC
>.|.|TRBV18|TRBJ2-2
CASSPPAGSDTGELFF
TGTGCCAGCTCACCACCGGCAGGGTCCGACACCGGGGAGCTGTTTTTT
>TRBD1|.|TRBV29-1|TRBJ1-2
CSVGDRANYGYTF
TGCAGCGTGGGGGACAGGGCTAACTATGGCTACACCTTC
>.|.|TRBV7-8|TRBJ2-5
CASSPQETQYF
TGTGCCAGCAGCCCACAAGAGACCCAGTACTTC
>TRBD1|.|TRBV6-5|TRBJ1-1
CASSLGQDSFSEAFF
TGTGCCAGCAGTCTCGGACAGGATTCTTTCTCTGAAGCTTTCTTT
>.|few|TRBV25-1|TRBJ1-2
CASSESPDYYGYTF
TGTGCCAGCAGTGAATCTCCGGACTACTATGGCTACACCTTC
>TRBD2|.|TRBV7-3|TRBJ2-3
CASTLAGGRSDTQYF
TGTGCCAGCACCCTAGCGGGAGGGCGGTCAGATACGCAGTATTTT
>TRBD2|few|TRBV3-1/TRBV3-2|TRBJ2-5
CASSQASGGETQYF
TGTGCCAGCAGCCAGGCTAGCGGGGGGGAGACCCAGTACTTC
>TRBD2|.|TRBV4-1|TRBJ2-2
CASSPLSTSGTGELFF
TGCGCCAGCAGCCCCCTCTCGACTAGCGGCACCGGGGAGCTGTTTTTT
>.|medium-sized|TRBV6-4|TRBJ2-1
CASSDSSGSSYNEQFF
TGTGCCAGCAGTGACTCGTCCGGGAGCTCCTACAATGAGCAGTTCTTC
>TRBD1|.|TRBV6-6|TRBJ2-4
CASSQFGTGGRGPAKNIQYF
TGTGCCAGCAGTCAATTTGGCACAGGGGGCCGGGGTCCGGCCAAAAACATTCAGTACTTC
>.|.|TRBV15|TRBJ2-1
CATSTSAADNEQFF
TGTGCCACCAGCACCTCCGCGGCAGACAATGAGCAGTTCTTC
>.|once|TRBV6-5|TRBJ2-7
CAMGRSLGYEQYF
TGTGCCATGGGGCGGAGCCTCGGGTACGAGCAGTACTTC
>.|.|TRBV3-1/TRBV3-2|TRBJ1-1
CASSQDVGRGNTEAFF
TGTGCCAGCAGCCAAGACGTGGGCAGGGGGAACACTGAAGCTTTCTTT
>TRBD1|.|TRBV2|TRBJ1-6
CASTPLGGRGNSPLHF
TGTGCCAGCACCCCCTTAGGGGGCCGTGGGAATTCACCCCTCCACTTT
>TRBD1|.|TRBV27|TRBJ2-7
CASRRDRGEQYF
TGTGCCAGCAGAAGGGACAGAGGCGAGCAGTACTTC
>.|.|TRBV9|TRBJ2-5
CASSVQPTGQETQYF
TGTGCCAGCAGCGTACAACCTACGGGCCAAGAGACCCAGTACTTC
>TRBD1|.|TRBV25-1|TRBJ2-7
CASSDGTGGTEQYF
TGTGCCAGCAGTGATGGCACAGGGGGGACCGAGCAGTACTTC
>.|.|TRBV28|TRBJ2-2
CACISNTGELFF
TGTGCCTGTATATCGAACACCGGGGAGCTGTTTTTT
>TRBD1|.|TRBV18|TRBJ1-4
CASSPGQPATNEKLFF
TGTGCCAGCTCACCGGGACAGCCTGCAACTAATGAAAAACTGTTTTTT
>TRBD1|.|TRBV6-1|TRBJ1-2
CASSYDRDNYGYTF
TGTGCCAGCAGTTATGACAGGGATAACTATGGCTACACCTTC
>TRBD1|.|TRBV28|TRBJ1-2
CASSLRGGQNYGYTF
TGTGCCAGCAGTTTACGTGGGGGACAGAACTATGGCTACACCTTC
>.|.|TRBV5-4|TRBJ1-2
CASSLQGVRNGYTF
TGTGCCAGCAGCTTACAGGGTGTGCGGAATGGCTACACCTTC
>.|.|TRBV21-1|TRBJ1-2
CASSNRGAGGYTF
TGTGCCAGCAGCAATCGGGGGGCGGGTGGCTACACCTTC
>TRBD1|.|TRBV28|TRBJ1-2
CASSPATGNGYTF
TGTGCCAGCAGCCCTGCGACAGGGAATGGCTACACCTTC
>.|.|TRBV29-1|TRBJ2-3
CSVLRTSTDTQYF
TGCAGCGTTTTAAGGACTAGCACAGATACGCAGTATTTT
>TRBD2|.|TRBV4-2|TRBJ2-1
CASSLHDGGGALNEQFF
TGTGCCAGCAGCCTCCACGATGGCGGGGGGGCCTTAAATGAGCAGTTCTTC
>.|few|TRBV10-3|TRBJ1-2
CAISEPYRKPNYGYTF
TGTGCCATCAGTGAGCCTTACAGGAAACCTAACTATGGCTACACCTTC
>.|few|TRBV5-4|TRBJ2-1
CASSLAVRSYNEQFF
TGTGCCAGCAGCTTAGCGGTTAGGTCCTACAATGAGCAGTTCTTC
>.|.|TRBV7-9|TRBJ1-6
CASSLAASAGSPLHF
TGTGCCAGCAGCTTAGCAGCTAGTGCGGGGTCACCCCTCCACTTT
>TRBD1|.|TRBV11-3|TRBJ2-1
CASSQTGKGNEQFF
TGTGCCAGCAGCCAGACAGGGAAGGGCAATGAGCAGTTCTTC
>.|.|TRBV3-1/TRBV3-2|TRBJ2-1
CASRISPSSYNEQFF
TGTGCCAGCAGGATCTCCCCTAGCTCCTACAATGAGCAGTTCTTC
>TRBD1|.|TRBV6-5|TRBJ1-2
CASSYQGAYTF
TGTGCCAGCAGTTATCAGGGGGCCTACACCTTC
>.|.|TRBV6-4|TRBJ1-5
CASSDQGFGQPQHF
TGTGCCAGCAGTGACCAGGGGTTCGGACAGCCCCAGCATTTT
>TRBD2|.|TRBV7-3|TRBJ2-5
CASSSGLAKETQYF
TGTGCCAGCAGCTCCGGACTAGCGAAAGAGACCCAGTACTTC
>TRBD2|.|TRBV2|TRBJ2-1
CAIGLVSNEQFF
TGTGCCATAGGACTAGTTAGTAATGAGCAGTTCTTC
>TRBD2|.|TRBV9|TRBJ2-7
CASSASSSGSAYEQYF
TGTGCCAGCAGCGCCTCGTCTAGCGGGAGTGCTTACGAGCAGTACTTC
>TRBD2|.|TRBV19|TRBJ2-1
CASSIPAGVYNEQFF
TGTGCCAGTAGTATCCCAGCGGGAGTCTACAATGAGCAGTTCTTC
>.|.|TRBV7-6|TRBJ1-6
CASSLQPGGSGDNSPLHF
TGTGCCAGCAGCTTGCAGCCGGGAGGGTCTGGTGATAATTCACCCCTCCACTTT
>.|.|TRBV2|TRBJ2-6
CASSEWYGSGANVLTF
TGTGCCAGCAGTGAATGGTACGGCTCTGGGGCCAACGTCCTGACTTTC
>TRBD1|.|TRBV27|TRBJ2-7
CASSFSQGAQNEQYF
TGTGCCAGCAGTTTCTCACAGGGGGCTCAGAACGAGCAGTACTTC
>TRBD1|once|TRBV4-1|TRBJ1-2
CASSLQGVYGYTF
TGCGCCAGCAGCCTACAGGGGGTCTATGGCTACACCTTC
>TRBD1|few|TRBV24-1|TRBJ1-2
CATSETDRDGDGYTF
TGTGCCACCAGTGAAACCGACAGGGACGGGGATGGCTACACCTTC
>.|few|TRBV5-4|TRBJ2-7
CASSLGPESSYEQYF
TGTGCCAGCAGCTTGGGGCCGGAGAGCTCCTACGAGCAGTACTTC
>.|once|TRBV28|TRBJ1-2
CASRREINGYTF
TGTGCCAGCAGGAGGGAAATTAATGGCTACACCTTC
>TRBD1|.|TRBV6-6|TRBJ2-5
CASSYSTGVQYF
TGTGCCAGCAGTTATTCTACAGGGGTCCAGTACTTC
>TRBD2|.|TRBV19|TRBJ2-5
CASSIQAGGQETQYF
TGTGCCAGTAGTATTCAAGCGGGAGGGCAAGAGACCCAGTACTTC
>TRBD1|.|TRBV6-6|TRBJ1-1
CASSPGDRGTMNTEAFF
TGTGCCAGCAGTCCGGGGGACAGGGGTACCATGAACACTGAAGCTTTCTTT